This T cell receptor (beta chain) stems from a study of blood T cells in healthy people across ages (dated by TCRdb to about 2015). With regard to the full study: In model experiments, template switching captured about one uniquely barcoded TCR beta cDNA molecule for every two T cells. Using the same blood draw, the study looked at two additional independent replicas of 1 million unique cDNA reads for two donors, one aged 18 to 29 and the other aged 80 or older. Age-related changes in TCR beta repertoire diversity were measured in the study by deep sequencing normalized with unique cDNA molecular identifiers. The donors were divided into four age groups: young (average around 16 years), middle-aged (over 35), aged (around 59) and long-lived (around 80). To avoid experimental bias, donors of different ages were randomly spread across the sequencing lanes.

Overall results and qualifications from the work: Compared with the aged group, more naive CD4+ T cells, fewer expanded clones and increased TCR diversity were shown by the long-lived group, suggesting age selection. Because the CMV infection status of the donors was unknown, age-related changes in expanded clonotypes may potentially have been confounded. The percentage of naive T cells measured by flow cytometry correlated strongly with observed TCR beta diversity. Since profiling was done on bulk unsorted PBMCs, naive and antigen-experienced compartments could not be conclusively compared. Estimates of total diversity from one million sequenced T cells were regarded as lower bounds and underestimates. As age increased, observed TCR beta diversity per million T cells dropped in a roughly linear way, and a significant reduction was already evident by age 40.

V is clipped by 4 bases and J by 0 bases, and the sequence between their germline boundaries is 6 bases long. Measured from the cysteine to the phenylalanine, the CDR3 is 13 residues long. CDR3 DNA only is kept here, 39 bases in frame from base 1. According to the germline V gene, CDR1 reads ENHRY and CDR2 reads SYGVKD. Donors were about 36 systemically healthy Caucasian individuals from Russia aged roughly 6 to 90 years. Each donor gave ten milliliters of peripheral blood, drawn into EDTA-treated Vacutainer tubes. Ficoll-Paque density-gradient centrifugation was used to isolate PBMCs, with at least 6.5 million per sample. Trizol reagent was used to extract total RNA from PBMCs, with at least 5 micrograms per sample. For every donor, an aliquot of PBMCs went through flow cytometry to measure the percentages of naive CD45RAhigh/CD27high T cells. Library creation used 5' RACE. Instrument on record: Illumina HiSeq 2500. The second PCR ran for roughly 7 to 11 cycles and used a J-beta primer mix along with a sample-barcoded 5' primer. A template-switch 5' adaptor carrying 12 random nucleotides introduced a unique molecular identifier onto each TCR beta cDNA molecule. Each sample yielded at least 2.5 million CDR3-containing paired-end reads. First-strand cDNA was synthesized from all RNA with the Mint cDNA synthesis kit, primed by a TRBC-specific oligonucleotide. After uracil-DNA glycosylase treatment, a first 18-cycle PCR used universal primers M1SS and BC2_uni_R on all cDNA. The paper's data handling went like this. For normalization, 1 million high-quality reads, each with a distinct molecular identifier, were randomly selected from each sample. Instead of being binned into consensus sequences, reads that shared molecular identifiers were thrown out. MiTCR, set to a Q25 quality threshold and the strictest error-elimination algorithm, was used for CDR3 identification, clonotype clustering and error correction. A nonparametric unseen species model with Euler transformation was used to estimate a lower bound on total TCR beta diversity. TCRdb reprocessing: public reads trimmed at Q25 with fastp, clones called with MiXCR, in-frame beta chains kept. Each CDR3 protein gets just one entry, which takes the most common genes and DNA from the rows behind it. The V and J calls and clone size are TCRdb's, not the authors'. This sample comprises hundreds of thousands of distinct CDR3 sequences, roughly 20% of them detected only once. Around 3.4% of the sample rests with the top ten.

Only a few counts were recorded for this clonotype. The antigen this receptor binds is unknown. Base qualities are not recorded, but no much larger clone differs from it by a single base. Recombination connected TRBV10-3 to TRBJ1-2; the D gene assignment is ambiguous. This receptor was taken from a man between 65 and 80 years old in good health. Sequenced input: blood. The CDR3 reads CAISAHSNYGYTF. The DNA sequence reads TGTGCCATCAGTGCGCATTCTAACTATGGCTACACCTTC.